This TCR beta chain was captured by sequencing in a study of early T cells in non-severe SARS-CoV-2 infection. The overall study: The study sequenced bulk RNA from unsorted whole blood, with chains unpaired.

This clonotype has ten or more counts. The V gene's germline CDR1 is SGDLS and CDR2 YYNGEE. The CDR3 is 15 residues long. V was shortened by 0 bases and J by 4 bases, with 11 bases between the two germline ends. Unique molecular identifiers were attached to individual cDNA molecules. MiXCR, run by TCRdb on the 5' RACE reads, gives a single entry per CDR3 protein. This sample carries around 70,000 distinct CDR3 sequences, less than 9.5% of them seen once, and the ten largest clones take roughly 3%. Sequencing was done on a sample of whole blood. This chain connects TRBV9 to TRBJ2-1; D tentatively reads TRBD1 or TRBD2 (5 bases each). This clonotype originated in an adult who was a healthcare worker with PCR-confirmed SARS-CoV-2 infection or an uninfected control (not recorded which). CDR3: CASSVDERGYNEQFF. The CDR3, as DNA: TGTGCCAGCAGCGTAGATGAGAGGGGATACAATGAGCAGTTCTTC. Based on the CDR3 plus reference TRBV9 and TRBJ2-1, the full variable domain is DSGVTQTPKHLITATGQRVTLRCSPRSGDLSVYWYQQSLDQGLQFLIQYYNGEERAKGNILERFSAQQFPDLHSELNLSSLELGDSALYFCASSVDERGYNEQFFGPGTRLTVL.